The rows below give T cell receptor beta chains drawn from one sample of a study of T cells in Graves' hyperthyroidism and ophthalmopathy. TCRdb independently ran MiXCR on the multiplex PCR reads; one entry per CDR3 protein. The data show roughly 500,000 distinct CDR3 sequences, less than 25% seen once. Specimen: blood. The receptors here all came from a woman in her sixties or seventies with Graves' ophthalmopathy. CDR3s leave out the opening cysteine and the closing phenylalanine or tryptophan. Fields, in order: V gene, J gene, CDR3 protein.

>TRBV6-2/TRBV6-3|TRBJ2-1
ASSYSPWAAGGYFNEQF
>TRBV6-1|TRBJ2-3
ATKDWLDTQY
>TRBV10-3|TRBJ2-7
AISPQGLAGDQFGYEQY
>TRBV7-9|TRBJ2-3
ASSPGTSGDPKDTQY
>TRBV7-9|TRBJ1-1
ASSVHTEAF
>TRBV6-1|TRBJ1-6
ASRPTGSRGNSPLH
>TRBV6-1|TRBJ2-2
ASSRRQDSNTGELF
>TRBV5-5|TRBJ2-1
ASSWARDSYNEQF
>TRBV12-3/TRBV12-4|TRBJ2-1
ASTRPYRRQEDNEQF
>TRBV7-2|TRBJ2-1
ASSLGLDSYNEQF
>TRBV29-1|TRBJ2-5
SVEDPRETQY
>TRBV3-1|TRBJ2-5
ASSHDRYPQETQY
>TRBV19|TRBJ2-6
ASSPRDRVSGANVLT
>TRBV15|TRBJ2-7
ATSPRWREVGNEQY
>TRBV10-1|TRBJ2-7
ARAWAQSYEQY
>TRBV7-9|TRBJ2-2
ASSRKAGNTGELF
>TRBV6-1|TRBJ2-3
ASTPEGREGKDTQY
>TRBV30|TRBJ1-6
AWSDAEVTPLH
>TRBV28|TRBJ1-2
ASSDDRVANYGYT
>TRBV12-3/TRBV12-4|TRBJ1-2
ASKGPYGYT
>TRBV7-2|TRBJ1-3
ASSFRFGNTIY
>TRBV27|TRBJ2-1
ASGRSGTGSNEQF
>TRBV11-2|TRBJ2-7
ASSLEAGLRGQY
>TRBV11-1|TRBJ2-3
ASSPGTGVGDTQY
>TRBV7-8|TRBJ2-1
ASSLAGQNEQF
>TRBV18|TRBJ1-5
ASSDSLDQPQH
>TRBV6-6|TRBJ2-5
ASSYSRETQY
>TRBV4-1|TRBJ1-1
ASSQATGGDTEAF
>TRBV7-2|TRBJ2-1
ASSPGDRRGGEQF
>TRBV20-1|TRBJ1-1
SARGGVNTEAF
>TRBV29-1|TRBJ1-1
SVVDVAEAF
>TRBV3-1|TRBJ2-7
ASSQAPGHHSYEQY
>TRBV7-2|TRBJ2-5
ASSLMVNQETQY
>TRBV12-3/TRBV12-4|TRBJ2-7
ASRAWTGLNEQY
>TRBV7-6|TRBJ1-6
ASSLKRGGFSPLH
>TRBV25-1|TRBJ1-2
ASSEVIGTGSNYGYT
>TRBV2|TRBJ2-3
ASSEEGGRTDTQY
>TRBV7-3|TRBJ2-2
ASGSQTGELF
>TRBV12-3/TRBV12-4|TRBJ2-7
ASGNRGRHEQY
>TRBV4-3|TRBJ2-5
ASSQRLAGGPETQY
>TRBV5-1|TRBJ2-7
ASSLSGTSGLGPLEQY
>TRBV11-2|TRBJ1-1
ASSRTTLAGTEAF
>TRBV2|TRBJ2-5
ANAGTNQETQY
>TRBV6-1|TRBJ2-2
ASSVAGGKAGELF
>TRBV6-5|TRBJ2-7
ASSYASGRSYEQY
>TRBV7-9|TRBJ1-2
ASSKEAEGGYT
>TRBV10-3|TRBJ2-1
AISEIGNEQF
>TRBV20-1|TRBJ1-1
SARVFDRAGTEAF
>TRBV6-2/TRBV6-3|TRBJ2-5
ASSVQETQY
>TRBV19|TRBJ1-6
ASSIAQGPTNSPLH
>TRBV2|TRBJ2-3
AIDPGLAPDTQY
>TRBV6-2/TRBV6-3|TRBJ1-5
ASSWGDIAPSNQPQH
>TRBV6-1|TRBJ1-2
ASSRSFNYGYT
>TRBV28|TRBJ2-2
ASSPGTSGRNGELF